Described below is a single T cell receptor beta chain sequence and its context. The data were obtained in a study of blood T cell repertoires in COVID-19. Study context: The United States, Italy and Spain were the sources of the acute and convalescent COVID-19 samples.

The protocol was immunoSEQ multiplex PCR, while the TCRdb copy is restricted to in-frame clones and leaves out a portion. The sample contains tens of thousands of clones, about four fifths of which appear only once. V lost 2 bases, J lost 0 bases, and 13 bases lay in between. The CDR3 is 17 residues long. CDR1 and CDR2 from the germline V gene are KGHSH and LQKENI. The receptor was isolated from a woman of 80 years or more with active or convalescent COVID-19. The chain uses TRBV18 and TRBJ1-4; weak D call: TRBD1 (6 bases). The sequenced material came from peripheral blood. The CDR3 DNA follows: TGTGCCAGCTCACCAAATGGACAGCCTGCAACTAATGAAAAACTGTTTTTT. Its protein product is CASSPNGQPATNEKLFF.